This T cell receptor beta chain was sequenced for a study of cytomegalovirus exposure and HLA in healthy donors. Though nominally healthy at sampling, donors likely had unrecorded immune exposures. The CDR3 has 15 residues. PCR primers comprised 60 Vbeta and 13 Jbeta primers. TCRdb's copy holds only in-frame clones and misses some; the assay was immunoSEQ multiplex PCR. Of under 95,000 clones listed, over 60% are singletons. Input material: PBMCs. The clonotype originates from a male donor in good health and CMV-seronegative. The rearrangement uses TRBV21-1 and TRBJ2-3; the table's TRBD1 call for D was not verified on the DNA. TRBV21-1 is described as a pseudogene. The chain's CDR3 is CASSKAGQGGDTQYF. DNA of the CDR3: TGTGCCAGCAGCAAAGCGGGACAGGGTGGCGATACGCAGTATTTT.